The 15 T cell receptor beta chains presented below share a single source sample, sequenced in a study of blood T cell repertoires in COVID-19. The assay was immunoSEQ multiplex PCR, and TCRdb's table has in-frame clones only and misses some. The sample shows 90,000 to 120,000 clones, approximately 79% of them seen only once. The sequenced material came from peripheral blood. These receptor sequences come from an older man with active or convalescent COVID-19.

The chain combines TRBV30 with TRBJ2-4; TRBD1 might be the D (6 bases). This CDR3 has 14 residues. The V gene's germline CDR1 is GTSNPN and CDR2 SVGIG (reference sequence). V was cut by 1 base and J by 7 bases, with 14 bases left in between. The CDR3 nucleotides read TGTGCCTGGAGTGCGACAGGTAGCACCAACATTCAGTACTTC. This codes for CAWSATGSTNIQYF.

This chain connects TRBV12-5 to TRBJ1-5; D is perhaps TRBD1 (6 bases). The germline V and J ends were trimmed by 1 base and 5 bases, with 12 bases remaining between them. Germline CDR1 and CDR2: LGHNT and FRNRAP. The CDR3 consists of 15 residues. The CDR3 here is CASGLDQQGYQPQHF. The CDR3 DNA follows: TGTGCTAGTGGTTTGGACCAACAGGGATATCAGCCCCAGCATTTT.

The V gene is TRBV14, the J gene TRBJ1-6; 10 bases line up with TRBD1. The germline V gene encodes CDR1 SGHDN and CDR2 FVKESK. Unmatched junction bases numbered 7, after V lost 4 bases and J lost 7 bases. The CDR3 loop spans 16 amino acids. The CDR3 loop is CASSRMTGGLNSPLHF. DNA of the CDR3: TGTGCCAGCAGCCGCATGACAGGGGGCTTAAATTCACCCCTCCACTTT.

The CDR3, as DNA: TGTGCCTGGAGTGTAGCCAGGGGGTACTCCTACGAGCAGTACTTC. Residues: CAWSVARGYSYEQYF. V gene TRBV30 combines with J gene TRBJ2-7; 7 bases match TRBD1. This CDR3 has 15 residues. V trimming: 0 bases; J trimming: 0 bases; junction bases outside the gene matches: 5. Germline V gene lookup returns CDR1 GTSNPN and CDR2 SVGIG (reference sequence).

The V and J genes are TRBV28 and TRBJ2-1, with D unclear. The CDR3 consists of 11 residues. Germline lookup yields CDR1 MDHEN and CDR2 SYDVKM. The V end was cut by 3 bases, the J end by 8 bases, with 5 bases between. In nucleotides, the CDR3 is TGTGCCAGCAGTTTCGAGGATGAGCAGTTCTTC. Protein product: CASSFEDEQFF. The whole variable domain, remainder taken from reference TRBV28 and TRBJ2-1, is DVKVTQSSRYLVKRTGEKVFLECVQDMDHENMFWYRQDPGLGLRLIYFSYDVKMKEKGDIPEGYSVSREKKERFSLILESASTNQTSMYLCASSFEDEQFFGPGTRLTVL.

CDR3 in DNA: TGTGCCAGCAGCATATCAGCGGGGGGGCAAGAGACCCAGTACTTC. It is translated as CASSISAGGQETQYF. The chain carries TRBV7-3 and TRBJ2-5, with 10 bases fitting TRBD2. CDR3 length: 15 amino acids. V was clipped by 5 bases and J by 2 bases; unmatched bases: 5. Germline V CDR1 and CDR2: SGHTA, FQGTGA.

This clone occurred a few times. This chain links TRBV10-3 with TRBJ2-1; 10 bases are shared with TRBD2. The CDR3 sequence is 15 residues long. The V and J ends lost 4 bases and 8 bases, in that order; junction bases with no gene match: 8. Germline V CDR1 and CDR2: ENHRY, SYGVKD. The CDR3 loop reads CAISASGGAEDEQFF. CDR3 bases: TGTGCCATCAGTGCAAGCGGGGGGGCCGAAGATGAGCAGTTCTTC.

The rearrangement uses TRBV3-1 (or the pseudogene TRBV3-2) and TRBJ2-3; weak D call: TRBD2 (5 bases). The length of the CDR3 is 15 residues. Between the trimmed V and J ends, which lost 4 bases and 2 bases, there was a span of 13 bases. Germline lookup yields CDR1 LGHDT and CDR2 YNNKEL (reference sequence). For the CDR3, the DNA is TGTGCCAGCAGCCTTAGCCGGGGATACACAGATACGCAGTATTTT. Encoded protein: CASSLSRGYTDTQYF.

Here the CDR3 DNA reads TGTGCCAGCAGCTTTAACAGCGGGGGTTACAATGAGCAGTTCTTC. It codes for CASSFNSGGYNEQFF. The chain combines TRBV7-9 with TRBJ2-1; 8 nucleotides line up with TRBD2. From germline, CDR1 is SEHNR and CDR2 FQNEAQ (reference sequence). This CDR3 has 15 amino acids. V dropped 3 bases and J dropped 4; count of bases not matched to a gene: 5.

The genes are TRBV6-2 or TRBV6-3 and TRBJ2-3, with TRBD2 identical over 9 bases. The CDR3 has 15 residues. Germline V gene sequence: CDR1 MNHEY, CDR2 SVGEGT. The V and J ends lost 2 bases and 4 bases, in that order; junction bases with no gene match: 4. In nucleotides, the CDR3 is TGTGCCAGCAGTTACGGGCGGGAGGGTTCAGATACGCAGTATTTT. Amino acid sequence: CASSYGREGSDTQYF.

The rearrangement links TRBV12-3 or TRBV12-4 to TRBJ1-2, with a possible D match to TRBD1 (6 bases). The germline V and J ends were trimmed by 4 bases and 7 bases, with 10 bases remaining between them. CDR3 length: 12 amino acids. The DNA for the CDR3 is TGTGCCAGCAGTTCAGGGGTTCCTGGCTACACCTTC. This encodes CASSSGVPGYTF.

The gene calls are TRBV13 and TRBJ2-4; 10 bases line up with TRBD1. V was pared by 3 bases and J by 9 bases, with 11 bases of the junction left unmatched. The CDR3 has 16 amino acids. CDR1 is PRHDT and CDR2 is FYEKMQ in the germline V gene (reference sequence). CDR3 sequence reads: CASSLGLPGQGTIQYF. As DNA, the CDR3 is TGTGCCAGCAGCTTGGGACTTCCGGGACAGGGGACCATTCAGTACTTC.

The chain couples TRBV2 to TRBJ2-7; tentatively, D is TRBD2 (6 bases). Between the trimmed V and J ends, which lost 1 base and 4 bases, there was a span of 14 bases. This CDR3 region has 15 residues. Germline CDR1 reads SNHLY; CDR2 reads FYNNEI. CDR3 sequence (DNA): TGTGCCAGCAGTGAAGTAGGAGGGGTCTCGTACGAGCAGTACTTC. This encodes CASSEVGGVSYEQYF.

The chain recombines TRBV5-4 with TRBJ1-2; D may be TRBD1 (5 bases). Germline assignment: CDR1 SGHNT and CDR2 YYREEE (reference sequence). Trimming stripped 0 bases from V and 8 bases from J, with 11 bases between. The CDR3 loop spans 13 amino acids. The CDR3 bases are TGTGCCAGCAGCTTGGCCGGGGGAGGCGGCTACACCTTC. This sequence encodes CASSLAGGGGYTF.

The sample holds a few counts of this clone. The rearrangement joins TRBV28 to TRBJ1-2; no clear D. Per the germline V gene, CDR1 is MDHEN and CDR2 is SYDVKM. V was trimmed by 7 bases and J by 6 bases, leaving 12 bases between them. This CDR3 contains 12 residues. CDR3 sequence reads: CASTSVRDGYTF. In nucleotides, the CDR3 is TGTGCCAGCACCTCGGTACGGGATGGCTACACCTTC.